This TCR beta chain derives from a study of shared clonotypes between healthy human individuals. Study overall: Aged 18 to 49, the donors were two women and three men. Plates per donor: three CD4 naive, three CD4 memory, two CD8 naive, one CD8 memory. Whole-study results and caveats: Naive subsets typically showed greater estimated richness than memory subsets. Four donors held around 5% of naive CD4 clonotypes in common.

Assay used: immunoSEQ multiplex PCR; TCRdb lists only in-frame clones, some missing. The table has a few million clones, roughly 95% seen once. Naive CD8 populations comprised CD45RO-negative cells positively selected for CCR7, excluding terminally differentiated effector memory CD45RA+ cells. CDR3 length: 15 amino acids. Per germline, CDR1 SGHTA and CDR2 FQGTGA. Between the trimmed V and J ends, which lost 2 bases and 2 bases, there was a span of 12 bases. About this clone: Its antigen is currently unknown.

The chain employs TRBV7-3 and TRBJ2-5; D perhaps matches TRBD2 (6 bases). Sequenced sample: naive CD8+ T cells from PBMCs. This TCR derives from a man between 18 and 29 years old in good health. Some clones in this sample may be carry-over from other donors' samples. The DNA of the CDR3 is TGTGCCAGCAGCTTACTGGCGGGGCCGCAAGAGACCCAGTACTTC. It codes for CASSLLAGPQETQYF.